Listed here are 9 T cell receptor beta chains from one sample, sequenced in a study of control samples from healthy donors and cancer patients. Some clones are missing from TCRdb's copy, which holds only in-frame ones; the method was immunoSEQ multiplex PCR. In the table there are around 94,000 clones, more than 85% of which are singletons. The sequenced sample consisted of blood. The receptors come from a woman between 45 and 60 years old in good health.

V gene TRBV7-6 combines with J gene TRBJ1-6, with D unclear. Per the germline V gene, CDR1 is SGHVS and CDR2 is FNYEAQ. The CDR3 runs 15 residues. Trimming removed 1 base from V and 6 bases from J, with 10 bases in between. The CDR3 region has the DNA TGTGCCAGCAGCTTAGACCGGGCTGGTAATTCACCCCTCCACTTT. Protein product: CASSLDRAGNSPLHF.

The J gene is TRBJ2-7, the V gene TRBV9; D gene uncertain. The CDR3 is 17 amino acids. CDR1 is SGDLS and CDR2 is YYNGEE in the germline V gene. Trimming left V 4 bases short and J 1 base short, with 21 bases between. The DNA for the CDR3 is TGTGCCAGCAGCCCCTCCACCCAGGTCGGCAGATCCTACGAGCAGTACTTC. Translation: CASSPSTQVGRSYEQYF.

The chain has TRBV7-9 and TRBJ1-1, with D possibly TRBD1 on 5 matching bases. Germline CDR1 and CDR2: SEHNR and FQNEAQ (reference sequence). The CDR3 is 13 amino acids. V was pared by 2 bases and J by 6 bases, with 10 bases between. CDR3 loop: CASSLRWGSEAFF. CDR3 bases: TGTGCCAGCAGCTTACGATGGGGCTCTGAAGCTTTCTTT.

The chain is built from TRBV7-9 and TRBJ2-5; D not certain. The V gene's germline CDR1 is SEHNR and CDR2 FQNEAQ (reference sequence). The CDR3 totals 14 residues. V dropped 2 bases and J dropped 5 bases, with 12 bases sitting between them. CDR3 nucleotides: TGTGCCAGCAGCTTAAATTGGGGTGGGGAGACCCAGTACTTC. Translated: CASSLNWGGETQYF.

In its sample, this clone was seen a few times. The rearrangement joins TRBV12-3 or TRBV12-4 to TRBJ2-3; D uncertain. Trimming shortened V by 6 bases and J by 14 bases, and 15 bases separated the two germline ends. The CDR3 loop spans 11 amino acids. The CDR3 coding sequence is TGTGCCAGCAGCCATAGACGGAAAATGTATTTT. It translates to CASSHRRKMYF.

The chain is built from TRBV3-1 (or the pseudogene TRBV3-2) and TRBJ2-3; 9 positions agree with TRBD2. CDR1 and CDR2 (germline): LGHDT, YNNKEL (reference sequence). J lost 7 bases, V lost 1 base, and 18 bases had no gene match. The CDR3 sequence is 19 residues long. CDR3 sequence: CASSQVSVFCGRAGHTQYF. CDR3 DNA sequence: TGTGCCAGCAGCCAAGTCTCCGTTTTCTGCGGGAGGGCGGGACATACGCAGTATTTT.

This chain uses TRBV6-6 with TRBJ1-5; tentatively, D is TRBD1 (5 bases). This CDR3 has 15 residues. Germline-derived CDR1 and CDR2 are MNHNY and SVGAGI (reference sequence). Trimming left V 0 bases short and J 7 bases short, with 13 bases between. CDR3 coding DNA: TGTGCCAGCAGTTACTCGACGGGGCATGGGCAGCCCCAGCATTTT. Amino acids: CASSYSTGHGQPQHF.

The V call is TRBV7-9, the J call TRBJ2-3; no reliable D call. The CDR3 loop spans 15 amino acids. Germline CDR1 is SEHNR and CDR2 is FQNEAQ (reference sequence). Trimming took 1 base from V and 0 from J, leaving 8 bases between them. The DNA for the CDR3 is TGTGCCAGCAGCTTAGAAGCGACTAGCACAGATACGCAGTATTTT. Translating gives CASSLEATSTDTQYF.

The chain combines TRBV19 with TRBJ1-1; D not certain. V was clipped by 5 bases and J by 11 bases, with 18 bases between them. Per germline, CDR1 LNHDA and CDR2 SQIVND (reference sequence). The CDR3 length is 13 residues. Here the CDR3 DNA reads TGTGCCAGTAGTTCCCGACGGGGAATAGGGGCTTTCTTT. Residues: CASSSRRGIGAFF. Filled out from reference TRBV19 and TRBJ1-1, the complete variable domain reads DGGITQSPKYLFRKEGQNVTLSCEQNLNHDAMYWYRQDPGQGLRLIYYSQIVNDFQKGDIAEGYSVSREKKESFPLTVTSAQKNPTAFYLCASSSRRGIGAFFGQGTRLTVV.